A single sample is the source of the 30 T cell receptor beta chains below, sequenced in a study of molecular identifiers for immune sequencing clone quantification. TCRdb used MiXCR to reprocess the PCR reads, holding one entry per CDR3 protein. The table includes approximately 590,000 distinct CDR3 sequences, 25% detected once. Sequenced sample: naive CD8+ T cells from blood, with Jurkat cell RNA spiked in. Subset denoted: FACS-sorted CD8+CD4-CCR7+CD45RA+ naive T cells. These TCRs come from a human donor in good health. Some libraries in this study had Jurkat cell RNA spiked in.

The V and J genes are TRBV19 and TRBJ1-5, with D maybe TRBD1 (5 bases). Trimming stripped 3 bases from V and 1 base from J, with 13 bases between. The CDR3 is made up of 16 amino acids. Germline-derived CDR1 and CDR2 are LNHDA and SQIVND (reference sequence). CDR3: CASSISRGRSNQPQHF. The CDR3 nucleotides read TGTGCCAGTAGTATTAGTCGGGGCAGGAGCAATCAGCCCCAGCATTTT.

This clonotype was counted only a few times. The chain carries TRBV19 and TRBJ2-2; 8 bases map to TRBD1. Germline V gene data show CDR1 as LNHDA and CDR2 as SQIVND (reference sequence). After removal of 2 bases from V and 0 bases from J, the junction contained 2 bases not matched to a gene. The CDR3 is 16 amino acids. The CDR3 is CASSIQGAPNTGELFF. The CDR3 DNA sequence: TGTGCCAGTAGTATACAGGGGGCTCCGAACACCGGGGAGCTGTTTTTT. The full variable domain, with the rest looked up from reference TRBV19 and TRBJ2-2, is DGGITQSPKYLFRKEGQNVTLSCEQNLNHDAMYWYRQDPGQGLRLIYYSQIVNDFQKGDIAEGYSVSREKKESFPLTVTSAQKNPTAFYLCASSIQGAPNTGELFFGEGSRLTVL.

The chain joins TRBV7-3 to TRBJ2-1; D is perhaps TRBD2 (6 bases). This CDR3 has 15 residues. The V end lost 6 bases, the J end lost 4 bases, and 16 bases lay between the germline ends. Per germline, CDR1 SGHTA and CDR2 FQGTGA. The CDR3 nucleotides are TGTGCCAGCAGTCCCGGGACTTCCAATTACAATGAGCAGTTCTTC. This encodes CASSPGTSNYNEQFF.

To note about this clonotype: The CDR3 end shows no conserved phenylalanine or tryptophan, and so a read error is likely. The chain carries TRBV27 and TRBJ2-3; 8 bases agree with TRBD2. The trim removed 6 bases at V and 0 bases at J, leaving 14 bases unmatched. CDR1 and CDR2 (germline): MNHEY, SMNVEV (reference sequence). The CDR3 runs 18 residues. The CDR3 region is CASRVAGPLPSSTDTQYV. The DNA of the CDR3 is TGTGCCAGCAGAGTAGCGGGGCCCTTACCCTCTAGCACAGATACGCAGTATGTT.

The CDR3 DNA is TGTGCCAGCAGCTTAGAGAGGTCTGAGCAGTTCTTC. Translating gives CASSLERSEQFF. This chain joins TRBV7-9 and TRBJ2-1; D gene ambiguous. This CDR3 contains 12 residues. Germline CDR1 and CDR2: SEHNR and FQNEAQ (reference sequence). V was shortened by 1 base and J by 9 bases, with 7 bases between the two germline ends.

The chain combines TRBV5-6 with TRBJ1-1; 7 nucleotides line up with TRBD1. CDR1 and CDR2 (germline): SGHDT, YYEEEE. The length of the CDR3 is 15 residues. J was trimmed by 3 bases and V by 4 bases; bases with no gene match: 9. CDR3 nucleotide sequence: TGTGCCAGCAGCCCACCGACGGGACAGCACACTGAAGCTTTCTTT. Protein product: CASSPPTGQHTEAFF.

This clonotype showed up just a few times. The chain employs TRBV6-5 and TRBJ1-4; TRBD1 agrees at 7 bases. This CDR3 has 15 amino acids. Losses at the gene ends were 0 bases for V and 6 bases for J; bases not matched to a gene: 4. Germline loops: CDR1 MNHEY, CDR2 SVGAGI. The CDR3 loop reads CASSYSDRADEKLFF. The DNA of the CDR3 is TGTGCCAGCAGTTACTCCGACAGGGCGGATGAAAAACTGTTTTTT.

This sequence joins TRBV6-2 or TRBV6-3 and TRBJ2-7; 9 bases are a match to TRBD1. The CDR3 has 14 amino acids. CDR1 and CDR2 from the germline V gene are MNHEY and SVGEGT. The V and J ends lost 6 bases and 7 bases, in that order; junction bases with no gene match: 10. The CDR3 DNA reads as TGTGCCAGCAGCACCGGGACAGGGTTAAGTGAGCAGTACTTC. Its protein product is CASSTGTGLSEQYF.

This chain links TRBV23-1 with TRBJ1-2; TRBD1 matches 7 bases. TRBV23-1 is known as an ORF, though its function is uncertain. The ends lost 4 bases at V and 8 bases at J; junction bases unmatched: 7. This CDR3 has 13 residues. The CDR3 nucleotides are TGCGCCAGCAGTCCGGGGACAGTGCGAGGCTACACCTTC. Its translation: CASSPGTVRGYTF.

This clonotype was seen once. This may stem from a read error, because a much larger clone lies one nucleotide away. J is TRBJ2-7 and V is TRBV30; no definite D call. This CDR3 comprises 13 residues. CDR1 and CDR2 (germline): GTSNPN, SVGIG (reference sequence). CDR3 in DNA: TGTGCCTGGACCGACGGTGCCTCCTACGAGCAGCACTTC. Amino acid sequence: CAWTDGASYEQHF. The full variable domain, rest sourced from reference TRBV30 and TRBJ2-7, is SQTIHQWPATLVQPVGSPLSLECTVEGTSNPNLYWYRQAAGRGLQLLFYSVGIGQISSEVPQNLSASRPQDRQFILSSKKLLLSDSGFYLCAWTDGASYEQHFGPGTRLTVT.

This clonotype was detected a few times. The CDR3 loop is CASREFPNPTDTQYF. The CDR3 DNA reads as TGTGCCAGCAGAGAATTCCCCAACCCCACAGATACGCAGTATTTT. V and J are TRBV6-5 and TRBJ2-3, with unresolved D. The germline gives CDR1 MNHEY, CDR2 SVGAGI. The CDR3 loop spans 15 amino acids. V lost 6 bases and J 2 bases, leaving 15 bases between the germline ends.

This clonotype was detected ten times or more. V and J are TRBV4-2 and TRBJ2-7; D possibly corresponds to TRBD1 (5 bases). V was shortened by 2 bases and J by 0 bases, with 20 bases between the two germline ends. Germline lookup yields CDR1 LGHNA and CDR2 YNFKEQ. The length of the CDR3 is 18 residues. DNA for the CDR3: TGTGCCAGCAGCCAACGCAATACCCTGGGGCCCCACTCCTACGAGCAGTACTTC. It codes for CASSQRNTLGPHSYEQYF.

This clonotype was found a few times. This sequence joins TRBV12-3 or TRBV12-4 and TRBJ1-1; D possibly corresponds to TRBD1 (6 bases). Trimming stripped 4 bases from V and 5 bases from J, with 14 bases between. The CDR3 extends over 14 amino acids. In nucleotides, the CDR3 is TGTGCCAGCAGTTCCTCCGGGGGGCGGACTGAAGCTTTCTTT. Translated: CASSSSGGRTEAFF.

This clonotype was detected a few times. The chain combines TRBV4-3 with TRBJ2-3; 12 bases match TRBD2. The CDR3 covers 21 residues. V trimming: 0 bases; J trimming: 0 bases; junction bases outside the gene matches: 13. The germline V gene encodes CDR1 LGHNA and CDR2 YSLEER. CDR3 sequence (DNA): TGCGCCAGCAGCCAAGAGACTTCACCTAGCGGGAGGGGTTATAGCACAGATACGCAGTATTTT. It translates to CASSQETSPSGRGYSTDTQYF.

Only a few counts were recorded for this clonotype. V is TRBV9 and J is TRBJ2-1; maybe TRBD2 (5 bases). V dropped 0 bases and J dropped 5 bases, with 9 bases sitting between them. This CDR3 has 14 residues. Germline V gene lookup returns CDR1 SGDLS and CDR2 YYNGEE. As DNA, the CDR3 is TGTGCCAGCAGCGTAGGCGCTAGCAACAATGAGCAGTTCTTC. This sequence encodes CASSVGASNNEQFF.

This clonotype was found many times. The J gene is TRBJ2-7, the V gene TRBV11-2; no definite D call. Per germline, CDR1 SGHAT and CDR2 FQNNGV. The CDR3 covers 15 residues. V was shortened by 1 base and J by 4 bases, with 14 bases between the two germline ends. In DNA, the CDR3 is TGTGCCAGCAGCTTAGGTAGTCAAGGGCGGTACGAGCAGTACTTC. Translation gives CASSLGSQGRYEQYF.

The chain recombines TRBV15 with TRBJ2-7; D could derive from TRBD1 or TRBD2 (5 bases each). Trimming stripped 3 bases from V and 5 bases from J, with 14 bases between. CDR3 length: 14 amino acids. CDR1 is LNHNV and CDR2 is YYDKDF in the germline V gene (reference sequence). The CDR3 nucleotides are TGTGCCACCAGCAGTAGGGGACCCTTGGACGAGCAGTACTTC. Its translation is CATSSRGPLDEQYF.

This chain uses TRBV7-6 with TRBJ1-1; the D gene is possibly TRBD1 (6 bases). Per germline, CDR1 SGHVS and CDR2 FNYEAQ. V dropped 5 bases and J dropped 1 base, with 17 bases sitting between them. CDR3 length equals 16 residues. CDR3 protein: CASSKASGTPNTEAFF. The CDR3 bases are TGTGCCAGCAGCAAAGCCTCCGGGACACCGAACACTGAAGCTTTCTTT. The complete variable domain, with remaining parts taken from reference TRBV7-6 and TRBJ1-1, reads GAGVSQSPRYKVTKRGQDVALRCDPISGHVSLYWYRQALGQGPEFLTYFNYEAQQDKSGLPNDRFSAERPEGSISTLTIQRTEQRDSAMYRCASSKASGTPNTEAFFGQGTRLTVV.

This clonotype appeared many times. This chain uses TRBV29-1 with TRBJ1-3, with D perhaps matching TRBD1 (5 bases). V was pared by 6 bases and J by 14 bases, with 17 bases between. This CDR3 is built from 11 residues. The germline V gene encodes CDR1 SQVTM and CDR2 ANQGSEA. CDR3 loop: CSVADGDVVYF. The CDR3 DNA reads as TGCAGCGTAGCTGACGGGGACGTCGTATATTTT.

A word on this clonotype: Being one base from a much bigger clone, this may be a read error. CDR3 nucleotides: TGTGCCAGCACCCCCCCACCACGGCAGACAAGCACCGGGGAGCTGTTTTTT. It codes for CASTPPPRQTSTGELFF. The chain joins TRBV28 to TRBJ2-2; D not resolved. Trimming stripped 7 bases from V and 4 bases from J, with 22 bases between. The CDR3 has 17 amino acids. Germline V gives CDR1 MDHEN, CDR2 SYDVKM.

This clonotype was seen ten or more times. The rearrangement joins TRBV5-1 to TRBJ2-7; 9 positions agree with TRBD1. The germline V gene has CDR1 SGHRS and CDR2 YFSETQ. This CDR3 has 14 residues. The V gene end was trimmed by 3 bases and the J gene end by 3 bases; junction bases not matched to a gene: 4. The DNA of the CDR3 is TGCGCCAGCAGCTCGGGACAGGGTCACTACGAGCAGTACTTC. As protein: CASSSGQGHYEQYF.

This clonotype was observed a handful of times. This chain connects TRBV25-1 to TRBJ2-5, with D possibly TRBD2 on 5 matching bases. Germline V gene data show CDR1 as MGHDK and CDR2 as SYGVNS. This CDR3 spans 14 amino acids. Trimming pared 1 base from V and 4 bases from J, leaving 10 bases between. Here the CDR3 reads CASSEFGGGETQYF. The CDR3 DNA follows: TGTGCCAGCAGTGAATTCGGAGGAGGAGAGACCCAGTACTTC.

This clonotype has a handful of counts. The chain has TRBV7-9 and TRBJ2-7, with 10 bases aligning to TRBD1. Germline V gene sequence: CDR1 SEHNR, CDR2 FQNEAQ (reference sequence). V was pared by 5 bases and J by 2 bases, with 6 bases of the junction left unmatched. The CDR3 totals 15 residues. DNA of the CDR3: TGTGCCAGCAGCACTCCGGGACAGGGGACCTACGAGCAGTACTTC. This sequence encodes CASSTPGQGTYEQYF.

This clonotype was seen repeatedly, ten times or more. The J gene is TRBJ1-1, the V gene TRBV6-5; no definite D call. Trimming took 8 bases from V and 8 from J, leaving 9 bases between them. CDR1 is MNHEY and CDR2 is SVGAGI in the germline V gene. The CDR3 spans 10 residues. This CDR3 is CASSNWEAFF. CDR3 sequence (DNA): TGTGCCAGCTCAAACTGGGAAGCTTTCTTT.

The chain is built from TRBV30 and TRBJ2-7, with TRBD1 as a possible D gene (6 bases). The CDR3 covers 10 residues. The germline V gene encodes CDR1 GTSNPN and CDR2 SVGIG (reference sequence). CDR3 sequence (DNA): TGTGGGGCAGGGGACTACGAGCAGTACTTC. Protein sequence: CGAGDYEQYF.

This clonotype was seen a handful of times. The CDR3 region has the DNA TGCAGTGCTAGAGATCTTAGCGGGGGGCATGAGCAGTTCTTC. It codes for CSARDLSGGHEQFF. The chain is built from TRBV20-1 and TRBJ2-1; 10 nucleotides match TRBD2. V lost 0 bases and J lost 8; bases outside the gene matches: 4. This CDR3 comprises 14 residues. Germline loops: CDR1 DFQATT, CDR2 SNEGSKA (reference sequence).

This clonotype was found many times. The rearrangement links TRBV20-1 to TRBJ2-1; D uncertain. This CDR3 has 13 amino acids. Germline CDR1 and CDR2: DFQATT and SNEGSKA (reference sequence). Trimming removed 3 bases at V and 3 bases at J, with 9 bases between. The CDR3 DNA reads TGCAGTGCTAGTATGCAGAGCTACAATGAGCAGTTCTTC. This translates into CSASMQSYNEQFF.

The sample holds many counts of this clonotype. CDR3 residues: CASSPSWYEQYF. In nucleotides, the CDR3 is TGTGCCAGCTCACCATCATGGTACGAGCAGTACTTC. The chain links TRBV18 to TRBJ2-7; D is unresolved. Germline loops: CDR1 KGHSH, CDR2 LQKENI. The CDR3 is 12 residues long. V lost 2 bases and J lost 4, with 6 bases in between.

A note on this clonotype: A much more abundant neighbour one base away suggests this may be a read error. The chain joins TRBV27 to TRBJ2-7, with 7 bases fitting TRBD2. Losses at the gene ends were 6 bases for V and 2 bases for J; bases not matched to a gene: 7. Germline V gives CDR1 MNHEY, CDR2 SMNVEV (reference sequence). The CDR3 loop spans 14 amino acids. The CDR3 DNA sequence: TGTGCCAGCAGGGGACTAACGGATGCCTACGAGCAGTACTTC. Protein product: CASRGLTDAYEQYF.

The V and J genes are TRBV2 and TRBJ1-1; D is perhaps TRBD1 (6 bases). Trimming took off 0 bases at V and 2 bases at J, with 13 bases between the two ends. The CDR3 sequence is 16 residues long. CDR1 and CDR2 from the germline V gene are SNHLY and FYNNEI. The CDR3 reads CASSEARGAVNTEAFF. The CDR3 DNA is TGTGCCAGCAGTGAAGCACGGGGGGCGGTCAACACTGAAGCTTTCTTT.